The 23 T cell receptor beta chains given below trace back to one sample, sequenced in a study of cytomegalovirus exposure and HLA in healthy donors. The PCR made use of 60 Vbeta and 13 Jbeta primers. Clones were read by immunoSEQ multiplex PCR, and TCRdb kept only the in-frame ones, dropping some. In the table there are approximately 75,000 clones, around 80% of which are singletons. Sequenced: PBMCs. Every receptor here comes from a male donor in good health and CMV-seronegative.

Here the CDR3 DNA reads TGTGCCAGCAGTTCTAATTACGAGCAGTACTTC. Its protein product is CASSSNYEQYF. The chain recombines TRBV28 with TRBJ2-7; unclear D gene. Deletions cut 4 bases from V and 4 bases from J, with 5 bases between. This CDR3 comprises 11 residues. Germline CDR1 MDHEN, CDR2 SYDVKM.

The chain couples TRBV28 to TRBJ2-6; 9 nucleotides agree with TRBD1. The length of the CDR3 is 16 residues. V was clipped by 9 bases and J by 2 bases; unmatched bases: 8. The germline CDR1 and CDR2 sequences are MDHEN and SYDVKM. DNA of the CDR3: TGTGCCAGATTGGCGGGACAGGGTCCTGGGGCCAACGTCCTGACTTTC. The encoded protein is CARLAGQGPGANVLTF.

This chain uses TRBV18 with TRBJ1-2; possible D gene TRBD1, 6 bases. Germline V gene data show CDR1 as KGHSH and CDR2 as LQKENI. Trimming cost V 3 bases and J 8 bases, with 13 bases left between them. This CDR3 region has 13 residues. The CDR3 DNA reads as TGTGCCAGCTCACCGGGGGACATCGGAGGCTACACCTTC. Protein sequence: CASSPGDIGGYTF. Together with reference TRBV18 and TRBJ1-2, the CDR3 gives the full variable domain: NAGVMQNPRHLVRRRGQEARLRCSPMKGHSHVYWYRQLPEEGLKFMVYLQKENIIDESGMPKERFSAEFPKEGPSILRIQQVVRGDSAAYFCASSPGDIGGYTFGSGTRLTVV.

The chain combines TRBV5-8 with TRBJ2-7, with TRBD1 matching 11 bases. The germline V gene encodes CDR1 SGHTS and CDR2 YDEGEE. V shed 0 bases, J shed 6 bases, and the junction held 8 bases outside the gene matches. This CDR3 spans 16 amino acids. The DNA of the CDR3 is TGTGCCAGCAGCTTGGTGGGTTCGGGGACAGGGGGCGAGCAGTACTTC. Its protein is CASSLVGSGTGGEQYF. The full variable domain, in which reference TRBV5-8 and TRBJ2-7 provide the parts outside the CDR3, is EAGVTQSPTHLIKTRGQQATLRCSPISGHTSVYWYQQALGLGLQFLLWYDEGEERNRGNFPPRFSGRQFPNYSSELNVNALELEDSALYLCASSLVGSGTGGEQYFGPGTRLTVT.

This chain links TRBV2 with TRBJ2-2; D is uncertain. The CDR3 has 13 amino acids. The germline CDR1 and CDR2 sequences are SNHLY and FYNNEI. V lost 1 base and J 5 bases, leaving 5 bases between the germline ends. CDR3 nucleotide sequence: TGTGCCAGCAGTGAAGTACTGACCGGGGAGCTGTTTTTT. Translation: CASSEVLTGELFF.

The V gene is TRBV5-6, the J gene TRBJ2-1, with 13 nucleotides matching TRBD2. J gave up 0 bases and V 4 bases, and 7 bases lay outside the gene matches. CDR1 SGHDT and CDR2 YYEEEE come from the germline V gene. The CDR3 runs 18 residues. The CDR3 loop is CASSLGLAGDLSYNEQFF. DNA of the CDR3: TGTGCCAGCAGCCTTGGACTAGCGGGAGACCTCTCCTACAATGAGCAGTTCTTC.

This clone appeared once. The CDR3 loop is CASSEAQRGNTEAFF. CDR3 sequence (DNA): TGTGCCAGCAGTGAAGCTCAAAGGGGGAACACTGAAGCTTTCTTT. The genes are TRBV6-1 and TRBJ1-1, with a possible D match to TRBD1 (5 bases). The CDR3 runs 15 residues. V was cut by 0 bases and J by 1 base, with 9 bases left in between. From germline, CDR1 is MNHNS and CDR2 SASEGT.

The chain has TRBV4-3 and TRBJ1-6, with TRBD1 identical over 9 bases. The V segment lost 4 bases and the J segment 10 bases; nucleotides outside the gene matches: 11. This CDR3 is 16 amino acids long. In germline, CDR1 is LGHNA, CDR2 YSLEER. The CDR3 coding sequence is TGCGCCAGCAGCCGAGACCGGGACAGGGTAGAATCACCCCTCCACTTT. It yields the protein CASSRDRDRVESPLHF.

V is TRBV28 and J is TRBJ1-1; a weak D match, TRBD1 (5 bases). Trimming left V 4 bases short and J 0 bases short, with 12 bases between. This CDR3 comprises 15 residues. CDR1 and CDR2 (germline): MDHEN, SYDVKM. The CDR3 loop is CASSSKGKMNTEAFF. Written as DNA, the CDR3 is TGTGCCAGCAGTTCGAAGGGGAAAATGAACACTGAAGCTTTCTTT.

This sequence joins TRBV7-2 and TRBJ1-4; unclear D gene. Germline V gene sequence: CDR1 SGHTA, CDR2 FQGNSA. The V end lost 1 base, the J end lost 6 bases, and 12 bases lay between the germline ends. The CDR3 loop spans 15 amino acids. This chain's CDR3 is CASSLVSGVDEKLFF. Here the CDR3 DNA reads TGTGCCAGCAGCTTAGTTTCCGGGGTGGATGAAAAACTGTTTTTT. Full variable domain (outside the CDR3, taken from reference TRBV7-2 and TRBJ1-4): GAGVSQSPSNKVTEKGKDVELRCDPISGHTALYWYRQSLGQGLEFLIYFQGNSAPDKSGLPSDRFSAERTGGSVSTLTIQRTQQEDSAVYLCASSLVSGVDEKLFFGSGTQLSVL.

This clone was detected only once. The rearrangement uses TRBV5-5 and TRBJ1-1; D is ambiguous. The ends were cut back, 4 bases at V and 1 base at J, with 8 bases in the middle. CDR1 SGHKS and CDR2 YYEKEE come from the germline V gene (reference sequence). There are 13 residues in the CDR3. CDR3 amino acids: CASSQTPNTEAFF. Written as DNA, the CDR3 is TGTGCCAGCAGCCAAACACCGAACACTGAAGCTTTCTTT.

The chain joins TRBV19 to TRBJ2-3; TRBD1 agrees at 9 bases. With 4 bases clipped from V and 3 bases from J, the junction kept 8 bases outside the gene matches. This CDR3 has 16 residues. Germline CDR1 LNHDA, CDR2 SQIVND (reference sequence). Written as DNA, the CDR3 is TGTGCCAGTAGTACGCCGGGACAGGGAGTAACAGATACGCAGTATTTT. This translates into CASSTPGQGVTDTQYF.

The chain carries TRBV19 and TRBJ1-3; D gene unclear. Trimming pared 5 bases from V and 1 base from J, leaving 15 bases between. The germline CDR1 and CDR2 sequences are LNHDA and SQIVND (reference sequence). CDR3 length equals 16 residues. CDR3 region: CASSAPSGKSGNTIYF. DNA for the CDR3: TGTGCCAGTAGTGCGCCCTCGGGGAAATCTGGAAACACCATATATTTT.

J is TRBJ2-1 and V is TRBV5-1; D gene unclear. Per the germline V gene, CDR1 is SGHRS and CDR2 is YFSETQ. The V and J ends lost 4 bases and 0 bases respectively, with 11 bases between them. The CDR3 sequence is 15 residues long. CDR3 coding DNA: TGCGCCAGCAGCGTCGCGGAGAGCTCCTACAATGAGCAGTTCTTC. It encodes CASSVAESSYNEQFF.

This clone has more than one count but fewer than ten. The V call is TRBV4-1, the J call TRBJ1-2; the D gene is possibly TRBD1 (6 bases). Germline values: CDR1 MGHRA, CDR2 YSYEKL. The CDR3 is 14 amino acids. V shed 1 base and J shed 5 bases, with 11 bases lying between them. The CDR3: CASSQVTGEYGYTF. CDR3 in DNA: TGCGCCAGCAGCCAAGTGACAGGCGAATATGGCTACACCTTC.

CDR3 sequence: CASSSSIASRYSYEQYF. The CDR3 DNA follows: TGCGCCAGCAGCTCATCGATAGCGTCCCGCTACTCCTACGAGCAGTACTTC. The chain couples TRBV5-1 to TRBJ2-7; maybe TRBD2 (5 bases). CDR3 length: 17 amino acids. V was trimmed by 3 bases and J by 0 bases, leaving 19 bases between them. Germline lookup yields CDR1 SGHRS and CDR2 YFSETQ.

This chain joins TRBV19 and TRBJ1-5, with 9 nucleotides matching TRBD1. J lost 4 bases, V lost 6 bases, and 4 bases had no gene match. This CDR3 is 14 amino acids long. Germline lookup yields CDR1 LNHDA and CDR2 SQIVND (reference sequence). This CDR3 reads CASSPDRGNQPQHF. For the CDR3, the DNA is TGTGCCAGTAGCCCGGACAGGGGAAATCAGCCCCAGCATTTT.

With respect to this clone: The junction departs from the called germline gene at one end, perhaps through a read error. This rearrangement joins TRBV10-3 to TRBJ1-2, with D uncertain. Germline values: CDR1 ENHRY, CDR2 SYGVKD. The CDR3 loop spans 13 amino acids. The CDR3 is CAISERLNYGYPF. CDR3 coding DNA: TGTGCCATCAGTGAGCGGCTAAACTATGGCTACCCCTTC.

The chain recombines TRBV14 with TRBJ1-1; maybe TRBD1 (5 bases). CDR1 and CDR2 (germline): SGHDN, FVKESK. This CDR3 comprises 16 residues. Trimming removed 1 base at V and 2 bases at J, with 14 bases between. CDR3 residues: CASSQVGHSVNTEAFF. The CDR3 nucleotides are TGTGCCAGCAGCCAAGTAGGACATTCAGTCAACACTGAAGCTTTCTTT. Filled out from reference TRBV14 and TRBJ1-1, the complete variable domain reads EAGVTQFPSHSVIEKGQTVTLRCDPISGHDNLYWYRRVMGKEIKFLLHFVKESKQDESGMPNNRFLAERTGGTYSTLKVQPAELEDSGVYFCASSQVGHSVNTEAFFGQGTRLTVV.

The V gene is TRBV5-4, the J gene TRBJ1-1; D is ambiguous. V was clipped by 4 bases and J by 1 base, with 14 bases between them. Germline V gives CDR1 SGHNT, CDR2 YYREEE (reference sequence). The length of the CDR3 is 15 residues. CDR3 sequence: CASSPELRKNTEAFF. For the CDR3, the DNA is TGTGCCAGCAGCCCGGAACTGAGGAAGAACACTGAAGCTTTCTTT.

Remarks on this clone: The germline gene is not matched at one end of the junction; a read error may be the cause. The V and J genes are TRBV4-1 and TRBJ1-5, with 7 positions matching TRBD1. This CDR3 region has 16 residues. Germline CDR1 MGHRA, CDR2 YSYEKL. CDR3 sequence reads: CASSPLGGQNNQPQNF. The DNA for the CDR3 is TGCGCCAGCAGCCCACTAGGGGGACAGAACAATCAGCCCCAGAATTTT.

The J gene is TRBJ1-5, the V gene TRBV7-2; D is undetermined. CDR1 and CDR2 (germline): SGHTA, FQGNSA. V was trimmed by 2 bases and J by 9 bases, leaving 11 bases between them. The CDR3 sequence is 13 residues long. The CDR3 here is CASSLRVEGPQHF. The CDR3 DNA reads TGTGCCAGCAGCTTAAGGGTAGAGGGGCCCCAGCATTTT.

With regard to this clone: Germline is not matched at one junction end, which may reflect a read error. CDR3 DNA sequence: TGTGCCAGTAGTGTCCGGGACTATGGCTACCCCTTC. Its translation: CASSVRDYGYPF. This rearrangement joins TRBV19 to TRBJ1-2; a weak D match, TRBD1 (5 bases). CDR1 LNHDA and CDR2 SQIVND come from the germline V gene (reference sequence). The length of the CDR3 is 12 residues.